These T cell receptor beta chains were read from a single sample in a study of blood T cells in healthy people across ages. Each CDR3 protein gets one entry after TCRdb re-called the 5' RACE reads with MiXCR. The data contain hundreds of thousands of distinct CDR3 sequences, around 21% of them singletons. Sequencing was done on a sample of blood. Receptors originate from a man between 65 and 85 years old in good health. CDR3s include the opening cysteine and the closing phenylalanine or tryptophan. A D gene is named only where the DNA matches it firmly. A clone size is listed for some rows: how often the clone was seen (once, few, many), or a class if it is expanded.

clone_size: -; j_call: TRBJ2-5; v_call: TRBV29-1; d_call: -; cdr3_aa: CSVCRDTQETQYF; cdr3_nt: TGCAGCGTTTGCCGGGACACCCAAGAGACCCAGTACTTC
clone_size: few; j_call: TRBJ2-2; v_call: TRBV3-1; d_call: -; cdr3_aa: CASSQVTTGELFF; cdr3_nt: TGTGCCAGCAGCCAAGTGACCACCGGGGAGCTGTTTTTT
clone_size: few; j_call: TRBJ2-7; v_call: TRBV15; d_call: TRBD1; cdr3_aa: CATSRDLGTAYEQYF; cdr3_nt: TGTGCCACCAGCAGAGATCTCGGGACAGCCTACGAGCAGTACTTC
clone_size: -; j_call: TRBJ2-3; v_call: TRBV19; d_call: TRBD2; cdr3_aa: CASTSGRVGDTQYF; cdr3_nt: TGTGCCAGTACTAGCGGGAGAGTGGGAGATACGCAGTATTTT
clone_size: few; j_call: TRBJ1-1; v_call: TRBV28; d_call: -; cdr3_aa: CASSFGDRLLTEAFF; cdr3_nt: TGTGCCAGCAGTTTCGGAGACAGATTATTGACTGAAGCTTTCTTT
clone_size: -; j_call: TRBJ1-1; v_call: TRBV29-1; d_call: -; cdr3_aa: CSVGGSTEAFF; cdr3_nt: TGCAGCGTTGGAGGTTCCACTGAAGCTTTCTTT
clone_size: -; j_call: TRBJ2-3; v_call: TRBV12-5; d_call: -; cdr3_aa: CASGSLSGPVTDTQYF; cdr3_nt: TGTGCTAGTGGTTCTCTATCGGGCCCGGTCACAGATACGCAGTATTTT
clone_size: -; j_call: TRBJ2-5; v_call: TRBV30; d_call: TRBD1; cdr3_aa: CAWRAGGATQYF; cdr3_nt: TGTGCCTGGAGGGCAGGGGGCGCAACCCAGTACTTC
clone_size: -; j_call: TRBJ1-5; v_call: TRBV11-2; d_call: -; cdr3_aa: CASSLAPDNQPQHF; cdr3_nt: TGTGCCAGCAGCTTAGCGCCAGACAATCAGCCCCAGCATTTT
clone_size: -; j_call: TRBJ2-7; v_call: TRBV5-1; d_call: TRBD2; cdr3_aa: CASSVSGDPSYEQYF; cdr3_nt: TGCGCCAGCAGCGTTAGCGGGGACCCCTCCTACGAGCAGTACTTC
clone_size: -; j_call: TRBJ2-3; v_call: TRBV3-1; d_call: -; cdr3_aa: CASSPRSGTEQRSRLTDTQYF; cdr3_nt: TGTGCCAGCAGCCCGCGATCGGGGACGGAACAACGATCCAGGCTCACAGATACGCAGTATTTT
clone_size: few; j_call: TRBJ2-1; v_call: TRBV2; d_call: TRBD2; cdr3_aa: CASTKLADNEQFF; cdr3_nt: TGTGCCAGCACCAAACTAGCGGACAATGAGCAGTTCTTC
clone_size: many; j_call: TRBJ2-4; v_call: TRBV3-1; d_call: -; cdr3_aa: CASSQLRQGRSKNIQYF; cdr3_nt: TGTGCCAGCAGCCAACTCAGGCAGGGCCGGTCCAAAAACATTCAGTACTTC
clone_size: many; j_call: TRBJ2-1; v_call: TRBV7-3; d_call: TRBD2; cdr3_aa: CASSGPGLAGVYEQFF; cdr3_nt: TGTGCCAGCAGCGGACCGGGACTAGCGGGAGTCTATGAGCAGTTCTTC
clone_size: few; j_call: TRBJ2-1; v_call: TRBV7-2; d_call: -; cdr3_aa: CASSPFEGQGPFF; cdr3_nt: TGTGCCAGCAGCCCGTTTGAGGGTCAGGGTCCGTTCTTC
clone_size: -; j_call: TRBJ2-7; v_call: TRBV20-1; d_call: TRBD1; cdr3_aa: CSARGETGDKHEQYF; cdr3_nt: TGCAGTGCTAGAGGTGAGACAGGGGATAAGCACGAGCAGTACTTC
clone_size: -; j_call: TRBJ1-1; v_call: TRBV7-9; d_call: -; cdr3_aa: CATGRTTATEAFF; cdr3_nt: TGTGCAACGGGGCGGACCACCGCGACTGAAGCTTTCTTT